This T cell receptor beta chain was sequenced during a study of T cells in Graves' hyperthyroidism and ophthalmopathy. Turning to the study itself: At initial diagnosis, before any treatment had begun, peripheral blood was obtained.

The CDR3 covers 13 residues. Germline CDR1 reads MNHEY; CDR2 reads SMNVEV (reference sequence). V lost 2 bases and J lost 4; bases outside the gene matches: 1. Uncontrolled infection, other autoimmune disease, pregnancy or lactation barred patients from enrollment. The authors took PBMCs from 8.5 to 10 ml fresh peripheral blood. Template material for amplifying TCR beta CDR3 regions consisted of RNA transcripts. First-round RT-PCR targeting the TCR CDR3 was performed with the HTBI primer set. TCRdb recomputed calls from the multiplex PCR reads with MiXCR, one row per CDR3 protein. The table has under 40,000 distinct CDR3 sequences, roughly half seen once. This clonotype was recorded many times. Its antigen remains unknown. Findings and limits, study-wide: Most thyroid clonotypes with frequency above 0.001 were detected in blood.

This chain connects TRBV27 to TRBJ2-7; TRBD2 aligns across 8 bases. Input material: blood. This sequence originates from a man aged 40-50 years with Graves' ophthalmopathy. In nucleotides, the CDR3 is TGTGCCAGCAGTTTAACTAGCGGATACGAGCAGTACTTC. Translated: CASSLTSGYEQYF.